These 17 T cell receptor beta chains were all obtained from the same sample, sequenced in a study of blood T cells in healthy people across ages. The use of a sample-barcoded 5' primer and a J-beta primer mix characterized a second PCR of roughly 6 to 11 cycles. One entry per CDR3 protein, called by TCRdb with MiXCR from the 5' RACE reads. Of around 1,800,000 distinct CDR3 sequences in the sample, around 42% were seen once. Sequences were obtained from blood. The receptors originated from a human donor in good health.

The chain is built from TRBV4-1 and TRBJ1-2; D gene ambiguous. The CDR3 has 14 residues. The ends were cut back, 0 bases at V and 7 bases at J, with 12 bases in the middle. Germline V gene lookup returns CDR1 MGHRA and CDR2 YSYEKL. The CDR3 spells CASSQDGRVGGYTF. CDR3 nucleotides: TGCGCCAGCAGCCAAGATGGGAGGGTAGGTGGCTACACCTTC.

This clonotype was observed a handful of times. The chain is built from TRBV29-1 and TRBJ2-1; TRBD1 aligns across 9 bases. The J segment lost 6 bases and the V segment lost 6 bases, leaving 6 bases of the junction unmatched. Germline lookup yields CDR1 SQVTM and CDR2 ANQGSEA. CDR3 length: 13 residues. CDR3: CSVTGTGFNEQFF. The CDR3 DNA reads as TGCAGCGTAACCGGGACAGGGTTCAATGAGCAGTTCTTC.

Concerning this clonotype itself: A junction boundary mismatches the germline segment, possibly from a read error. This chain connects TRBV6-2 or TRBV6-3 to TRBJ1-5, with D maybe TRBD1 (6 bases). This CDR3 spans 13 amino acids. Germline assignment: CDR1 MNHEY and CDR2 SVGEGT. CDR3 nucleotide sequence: TGTGGCAGCACAGACAGGCGCAATCAGCCCCAGCATTTT. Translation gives CGSTDRRNQPQHF.

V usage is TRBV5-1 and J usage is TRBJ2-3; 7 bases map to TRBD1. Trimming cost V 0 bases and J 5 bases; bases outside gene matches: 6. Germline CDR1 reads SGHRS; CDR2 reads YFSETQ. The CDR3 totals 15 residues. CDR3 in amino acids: CASSLDRGFRDTQYF. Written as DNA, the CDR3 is TGCGCCAGCAGCTTGGACAGGGGTTTCAGAGATACGCAGTATTTT.

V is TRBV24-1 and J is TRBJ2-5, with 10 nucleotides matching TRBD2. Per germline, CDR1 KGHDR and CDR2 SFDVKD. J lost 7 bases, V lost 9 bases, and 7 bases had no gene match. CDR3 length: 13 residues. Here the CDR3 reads CATGGLADGTQYF. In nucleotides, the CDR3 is TGTGCCACCGGAGGACTAGCGGACGGGACCCAGTACTTC.

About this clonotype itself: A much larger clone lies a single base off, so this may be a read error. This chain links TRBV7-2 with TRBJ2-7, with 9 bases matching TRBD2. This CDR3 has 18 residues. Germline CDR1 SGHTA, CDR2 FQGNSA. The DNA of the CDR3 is TGTGCCCGCAGCTTCTCGGGGATGATGACTAGCGGATACTACGAGCAGTACTTC. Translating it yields CARSFSGMMTSGYYEQYF. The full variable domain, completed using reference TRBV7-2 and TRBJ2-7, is GAGVSQSPSNKVTEKGKDVELRCDPISGHTALYWYRQSLGQGLEFLIYFQGNSAPDKSGLPSDRFSAERTGGSVSTLTIQRTQQEDSAVYLCARSFSGMMTSGYYEQYFGPGTRLTVT.

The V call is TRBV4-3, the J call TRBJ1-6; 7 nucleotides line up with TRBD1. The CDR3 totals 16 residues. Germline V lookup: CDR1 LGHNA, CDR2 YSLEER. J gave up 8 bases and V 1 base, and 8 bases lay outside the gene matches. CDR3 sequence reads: CASSQGQGLGDSPLHF. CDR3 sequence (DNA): TGCGCCAGCAGCCAAGGACAGGGCCTCGGAGATTCACCCCTCCACTTT.

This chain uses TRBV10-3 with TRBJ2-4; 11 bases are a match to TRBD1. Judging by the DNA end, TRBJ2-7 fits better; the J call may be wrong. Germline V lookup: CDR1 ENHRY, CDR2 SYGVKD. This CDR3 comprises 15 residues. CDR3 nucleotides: TGTGCCATCAGTGTGCAGGGACAGGGGGTCCACGAGCAGTACTTC. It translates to CAISVQGQGVHEQYF.

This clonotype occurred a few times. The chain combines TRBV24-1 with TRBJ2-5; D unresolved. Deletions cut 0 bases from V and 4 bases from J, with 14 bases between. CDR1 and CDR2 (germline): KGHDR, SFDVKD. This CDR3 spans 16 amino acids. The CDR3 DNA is TGTGCCACCAGTGATTTGGTGACTGGTAAGGGAGAGACCCAGTACTTC. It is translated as CATSDLVTGKGETQYF.

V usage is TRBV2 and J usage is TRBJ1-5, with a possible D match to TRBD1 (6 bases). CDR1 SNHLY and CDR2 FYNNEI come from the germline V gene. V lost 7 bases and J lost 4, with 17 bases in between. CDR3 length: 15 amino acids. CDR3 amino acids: CASTTGGAANQPQHF. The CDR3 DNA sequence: TGTGCCAGCACCACTGGGGGGGCAGCTAATCAGCCCCAGCATTTT.

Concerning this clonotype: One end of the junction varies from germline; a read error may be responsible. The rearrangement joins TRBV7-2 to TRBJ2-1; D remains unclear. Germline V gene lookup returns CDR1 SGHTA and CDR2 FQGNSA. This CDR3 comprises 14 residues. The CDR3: CASSLASSHNEQFF. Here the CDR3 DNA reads TGTGCCAGCAGCTTAGCGAGCTCCCACAATGAGCAGTTCTTC.

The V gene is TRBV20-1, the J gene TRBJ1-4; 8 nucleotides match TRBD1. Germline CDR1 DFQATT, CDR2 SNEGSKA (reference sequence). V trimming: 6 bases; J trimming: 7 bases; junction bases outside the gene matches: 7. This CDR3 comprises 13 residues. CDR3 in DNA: TGCAGTGCCGGACAGGGCCCGGGTGAAAAACTGTTTTTT. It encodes CSAGQGPGEKLFF.

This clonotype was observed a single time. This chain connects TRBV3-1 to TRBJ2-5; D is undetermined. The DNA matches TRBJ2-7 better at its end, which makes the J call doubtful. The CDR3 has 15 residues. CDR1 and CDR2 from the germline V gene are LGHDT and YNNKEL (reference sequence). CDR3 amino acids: CASSQESLTYYEQYF. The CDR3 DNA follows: TGTGCCAGCAGCCAAGAGTCGCTAACCTACTACGAGCAGTACTTC.

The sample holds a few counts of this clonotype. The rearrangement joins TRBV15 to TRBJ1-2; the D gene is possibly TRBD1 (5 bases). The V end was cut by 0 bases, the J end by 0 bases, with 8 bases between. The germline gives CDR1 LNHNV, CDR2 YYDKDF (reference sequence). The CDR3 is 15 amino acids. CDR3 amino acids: CATSRDPGPNYGYTF. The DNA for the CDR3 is TGTGCCACCAGCAGAGATCCAGGGCCTAACTATGGCTACACCTTC.

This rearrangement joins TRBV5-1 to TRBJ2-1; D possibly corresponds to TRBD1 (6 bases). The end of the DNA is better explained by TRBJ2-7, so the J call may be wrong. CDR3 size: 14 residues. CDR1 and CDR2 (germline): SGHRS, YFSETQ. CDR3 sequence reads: CASSLQGNYIEQYF. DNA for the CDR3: TGCGCCAGCAGCTTGCAGGGGAACTATATCGAGCAGTACTTC.

The CDR3: CSARSGTTAPQYSNEQFF. The DNA of the CDR3 is TGCAGTGCTAGATCCGGGACCACCGCGCCCCAATACTCCAATGAGCAGTTCTTC. The chain joins TRBV20-1 to TRBJ2-1; TRBD1 or TRBD2 may be the D gene (5 bases each). With 2 bases removed from V and 6 bases from J, the gap between germline ends came to 26 bases. The germline V gene encodes CDR1 DFQATT and CDR2 SNEGSKA (reference sequence). The CDR3 sequence is 18 residues long.

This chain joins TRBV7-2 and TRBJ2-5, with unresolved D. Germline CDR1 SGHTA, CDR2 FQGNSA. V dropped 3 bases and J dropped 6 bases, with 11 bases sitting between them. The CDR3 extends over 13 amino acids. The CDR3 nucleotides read TGTGCCAGCAGCTTGGTGTCTTGGCAGACCCAGTACTTC. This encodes CASSLVSWQTQYF.